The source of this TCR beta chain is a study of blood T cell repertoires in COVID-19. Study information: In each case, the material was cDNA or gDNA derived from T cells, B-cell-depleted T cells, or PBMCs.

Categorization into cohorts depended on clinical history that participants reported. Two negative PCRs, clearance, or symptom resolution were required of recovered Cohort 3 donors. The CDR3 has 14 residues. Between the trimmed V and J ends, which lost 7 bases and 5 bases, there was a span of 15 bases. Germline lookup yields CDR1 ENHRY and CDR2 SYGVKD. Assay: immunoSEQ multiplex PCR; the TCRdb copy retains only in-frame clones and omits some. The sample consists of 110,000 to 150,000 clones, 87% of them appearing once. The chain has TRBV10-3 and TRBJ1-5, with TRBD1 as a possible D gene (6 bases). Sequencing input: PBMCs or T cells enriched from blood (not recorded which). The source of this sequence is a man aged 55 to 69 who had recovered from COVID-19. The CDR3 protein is CAINPTGPHQPQHF. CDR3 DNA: TGTGCCATCAACCCGACAGGACCTCATCAGCCCCAGCATTTT.